This T cell receptor beta chain was captured in a study of human T cells and chemical hapten exposure. The sample's time point: patch test 1, 2 weeks after DPC sensitization. Treatment: therapeutic diphenylcyclopropenone sensitization with weekly scalp DPC. TCRdb re-analysed the RACE reads in MiXCR, keeping a single row per CDR3 protein. In the table there are roughly 70,000 distinct CDR3 sequences, roughly 9.2% of which are singletons. This clonotype was sampled from a woman aged 35 to 49 with alopecia areata. Some clones in this sample may be carry-over from other donors' samples. Sequencing used whole blood, obtained in connection with sensitization to the hapten diphenylcyclopropenone (DPC).

The CDR3, as DNA: TGTGCCAGCAGTGAATATGGGGGGAAAGCTTTCTTT. It translates to CASSEYGGKAFF. The chain joins TRBV25-1 to TRBJ1-1; possible D gene TRBD1, 5 bases. CDR3 length: 12 amino acids. Germline CDR1 and CDR2: MGHDK and SYGVNS. Deletions cut 0 bases from V and 9 bases from J, with 8 bases between.